A selection of T cell receptor beta chains follows, all from one sample in a study of kidney transplant recipient with SARS-CoV-2 infection. One entry per CDR3 protein, called by TCRdb with MiXCR from the reads. The profile shows some 220,000 distinct CDR3 sequences, about 28% of them singletons. The starting material was a blood sample, obtained at baseline and between days 110 and 120 from a kidney transplant recipient. These receptors were collected from a young adult male patient who had COVID-19 and was a kidney transplant recipient. Some T cells may be provided by the graft donor. Both conserved end residues are part of each CDR3. The D gene is left open where the match is weak. Clone size is shown for a subset of rows, as once, few, many or a class of expanded clone.

cdr3_aa,cdr3_nt,v_call,clone_size,j_call,d_call
CASGTGGREQYF,TGTGCCAGCGGTACAGGGGGTAGGGAGCAGTACTTC,TRBV6-8,many,TRBJ2-7,TRBD1
CSVDVTSRQIF,TGCAGCGTTGATGTGACTAGTCGTCAGATCTTC,TRBV29-1,many,TRBJ2-1,.
CGSKACDSRKTYGYTF,TGTGGCAGTAAAGCGTGTGATAGCCGAAAGACCTATGGCTACACCTTC,TRBV8-2,many,TRBJ1-2,.
CASSVAPRTGGNSPLHF,TGTGCCAGCAGCGTAGCCCCTAGGACAGGGGGTAATTCACCCCTCCACTTT,TRBV9,.,TRBJ1-6,TRBD1
CASSMECPISGLTGELFF,TGTGCCAGCAGCATGGAATGTCCCATTTCAGGCTTGACCGGGGAGCTGTTTTTT,TRBV3-1,many,TRBJ2-2,.
CASRWWLATVMQDTQYF,TGTGCCAGCAGATGGTGGCTAGCTACAGTCATGCAAGATACGCAGTATTTT,TRBV21-1,few,TRBJ2-3,.
CASSPGQGNTIYF,TGTGCTAGCAGCCCGGGACAGGGAAACACCATATATTTT,TRBV7-6,many,TRBJ1-3,TRBD1
CASSEGQGAANYGYTF,TGTGCCAGCAGTGAGGGACAGGGGGCCGCTAACTATGGCTACACCTTC,TRBV2,few,TRBJ1-2,TRBD1
CASSIEVKAGKTYGYTF,TGTGCCAGCAGCATAGAGGTTAAGGCTGGAAAGACCTATGGCTACACCTTC,TRBV11-1,many,TRBJ1-2,.
CASSLGQAESSYNEQFF,TGTGCCAGCAGCTTGGGGCAGGCCGAGAGCTCCTACAATGAGCAGTTCTTC,TRBV5-4,.,TRBJ2-1,.
CATSDRVSTDTQYF,TGTGCCACCAGTGATCGGGTTAGCACAGATACGCAGTATTTT,TRBV24-1,.,TRBJ2-3,.
CASSPNGLAGGRTDAQYF,TGTGCCAGTAGTCCGAATGGACTAGCGGGAGGAAGGACAGATGCGCAGTATTTT,TRBV19,.,TRBJ2-3,TRBD2
CANSMNDFLGAQETQYF,TGTGCCAACAGCATGAATGATTTCTTGGGGGCCCAAGAGACCCAGTACTTC,TRBV2,.,TRBJ2-5,.
CASSKCIYHGKTYGYTF,TGTGCCAGCAGCAAGTGCATATACCATGGAAAGACCTATGGCTACACCTTC,TRBV7-9,many,TRBJ1-2,.
CAWGTGTSGAADTQYF,TGTGCCTGGGGAACCGGGACTAGCGGGGCCGCAGATACGCAGTATTTT,TRBV30,few,TRBJ2-3,TRBD2
CASSFTDESRKTYGYTF,TGTGCCAGCAGCTTTACGGATGAATCTCGAAAGACCTATGGCTACACCTTC,TRBV7-6,few,TRBJ1-2,.
CASSSLGAGGEKQFF,TGTGCCAGCAGTTCCCTCGGGGCGGGAGGGGAGAAACAGTTCTTC,TRBV27,few,TRBJ2-1,TRBD2
CASSVTGGDTDTQYF,TGTGCCAGCAGCGTGACAGGGGGGGACACAGATACGCAGTATTTT,TRBV9,many,TRBJ2-3,TRBD1
CAWAIRRYRKTYGYTF,TGTGCCTGGGCGATAAGGCGTTATAGAAAGACCTATGGCTACACCTTC,TRBV30,many,TRBJ1-2,.
CASSVVAENSPLHF,TGTGCCAGCAGCGTAGTGGCAGAAAATTCACCCCTCCACTTT,TRBV9,many,TRBJ1-6,.
CASSPYPGPRRGNGYTF,TGTGCCAGCAGCCCATATCCCGGGCCGCGGAGGGGTAATGGCTACACCTTC,TRBV28,many,TRBJ1-2,.
CASSSCGTSGSRLFNEQFF,TGTGCCAGCAGCTCCTGCGGCACTAGCGGGAGCCGTCTCTTCAATGAGCAGTTCTTC,TRBV7-2,.,TRBJ2-1,TRBD2
CSARDLRGGQPQHF,TGCAGTGCTAGAGATCTTAGGGGAGGACAGCCCCAGCATTTT,TRBV20-1,many,TRBJ1-5,.
CAWSVGFYEQYF,TGTGCCTGGAGTGTAGGGTTCTACGAGCAGTACTTC,TRBV30,.,TRBJ2-7,.
CASSRDYPGRKTYGYTF,TGTGCCAGCAGTCGGGACTATCCTGGCCGAAAGACCTATGGCTACACCTTC,TRBV27,.,TRBJ1-2,.
CASSVHRECRKTYGYTF,TGTGCCAGCAGTGTACATAGGGAATGTAGAAAGACCTATGGCTACACCTTC,TRBV6-5,many,TRBJ1-2,.
CASSYATECRKTYGYTF,TGTGCCAGCAGTTATGCAACGGAATGTAGAAAGACCTATGGCTACACCTTC,TRBV6-5,many,TRBJ1-2,.
CASSYRCTSRKTYGYTF,TGCGCCAGCAGTTACAGGTGCACTTCTAGAAAGACCTATGGCTACACCTTC,TRBV10-2,many,TRBJ1-2,.
CASSFGQGRGYTF,TGTGCCAGCAGTTTTGGTCAGGGGCGCGGCTACACCTTC,TRBV12-3/TRBV12-4,many,TRBJ1-2,.
CASSLSGTGTYEQYF,TGTGCCAGCAGTTTGTCCGGGACAGGTACCTACGAGCAGTACTTC,TRBV27,many,TRBJ2-7,TRBD1
CASSLADRPTSGNTIYF,TGTGCCAGCAGCTTAGCCGACAGACCCACCTCTGGAAACACCATATATTTT,TRBV11-2,many,TRBJ1-3,.
CASRGTVNEKLFF,TGTGCCAGCAGAGGGACAGTAAATGAAAAACTGTTTTTT,TRBV2,many,TRBJ1-4,TRBD1
CASSDETETQYF,TGTGCCAGCAGTGATGAGACGGAGACCCAGTACTTC,TRBV2,.,TRBJ2-5,.
CASSLGWGQLNQPQHF,TGTGCCAGCAGCTTAGGGTGGGGACAGCTCAATCAGCCCCAGCATTTT,TRBV5-8,many,TRBJ1-5,TRBD1
CASSFWEVSNQPQHF,TGTGCCAGCAGCTTTTGGGAGGTTAGCAATCAGCCCCAGCATTTT,TRBV5-6,few,TRBJ1-5,.
CTSSHQREGTGELSF,TGCACCAGCAGCCACCAGCGGGAGGGCACCGGGGAGCTGTCTTTT,TRBV1,.,TRBJ2-2,.
CASSFVRRSRKTYGYTF,TGCGCCAGCAGTTTTGTAAGAAGATCGCGAAAGACCTATGGCTACACCTTC,TRBV10-1,many,TRBJ1-2,.
CASSPEDRVYGYTF,TGTGCCAGCAGCCCCGAGGACAGAGTCTATGGCTACACCTTC,TRBV21-1,many,TRBJ1-2,.
CASSVDGWDETQYF,TGTGCCAGCAGCGTAGATGGGTGGGACGAGACCCAGTACTTC,TRBV9,many,TRBJ2-5,.
CASSVTGGSSPNEKLFF,TGTGCCAGCAGTGTCACAGGGGGATCATCACCTAATGAAAAACTGTTTTTT,TRBV12-3/TRBV12-4,many,TRBJ1-4,TRBD1